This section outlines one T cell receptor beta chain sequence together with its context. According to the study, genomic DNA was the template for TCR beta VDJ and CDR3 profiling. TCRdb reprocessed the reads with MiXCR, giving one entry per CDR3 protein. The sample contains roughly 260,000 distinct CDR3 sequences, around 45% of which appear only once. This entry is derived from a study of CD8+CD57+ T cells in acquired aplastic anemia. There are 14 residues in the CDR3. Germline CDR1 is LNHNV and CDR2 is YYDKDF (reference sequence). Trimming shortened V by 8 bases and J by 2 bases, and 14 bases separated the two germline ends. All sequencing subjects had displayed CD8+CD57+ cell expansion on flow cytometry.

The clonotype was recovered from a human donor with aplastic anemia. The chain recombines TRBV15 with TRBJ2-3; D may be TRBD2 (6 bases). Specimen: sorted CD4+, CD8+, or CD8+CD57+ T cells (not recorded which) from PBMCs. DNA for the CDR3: TGTGCCACCGGGTGGGAGGCGGACACAGATACGCAGTATTTT. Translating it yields CATGWEADTDTQYF.